This entry lists 20 T cell receptor beta chains sequenced from one sample in a study of Ad26.COV2.S vaccination and SARS-CoV-2 variants. Treatment here: around 19 received Ad26.COV2.S at low or high dose, single or two shots; roughly 5 received placebo; per-sample allocation not given. It was on day 63 after the first vaccine or placebo injection that samples were taken. TCRdb's copy holds only in-frame clones and misses some; the assay was immunoSEQ multiplex PCR. The sample contains about 350,000 clones, around 89% of which appear only once. Sample: peripheral blood, taken in a trial of Ad26.COV2.S vaccine versus placebo. These TCRs come from a person between 18 and 60 years old who received the Ad26.COV2.S COVID-19 vaccine or a placebo.

V is TRBV7-9 and J is TRBJ1-2; D is uncertain. Germline V gives CDR1 SEHNR, CDR2 FQNEAQ (reference sequence). Trimming took off 1 base at V and 4 bases at J, with 19 bases between the two ends. The CDR3 consists of 17 residues. CDR3 in amino acids: CASSLVGPSPTVYGYTF. As DNA, the CDR3 is TGTGCCAGCAGCTTAGTGGGTCCGTCGCCCACCGTCTATGGCTACACCTTC. The complete variable domain, with remaining parts taken from reference TRBV7-9 and TRBJ1-2, reads DTGVSQNPRHKITKRGQNVTFRCDPISEHNRLYWYRQTLGQGPEFLTYFQNEAQLEKSRLLSDRFSAERPKGSFSTLEIQRTEQGDSAMYLCASSLVGPSPTVYGYTFGSGTRLTVV.

In its sample, this clone was seen a few times. The chain recombines TRBV6-2 or TRBV6-3 with TRBJ2-1, with unresolved D. This CDR3 comprises 13 residues. Germline CDR1 and CDR2: MNHEY and SVGEGT. Trimming pared 5 bases from V and 9 bases from J, leaving 14 bases between. The CDR3 region is CASSRPAGSEQFF. The CDR3, as DNA: TGTGCCAGCAGTCGTCCTGCAGGTAGTGAGCAGTTCTTC.

The chain recombines TRBV6-2 or TRBV6-3 with TRBJ1-2; 8 bases agree with TRBD1. Per germline, CDR1 MNHEY and CDR2 SVGEGT. The CDR3 extends over 15 amino acids. Trimming removed 6 bases from V and 6 bases from J; junction bases left unmatched: 12. In DNA form, the CDR3 reads TGTGCCAGCAGCGAATTCCCGGGACAGGTCAATGGCTACACCTTC. Its translation: CASSEFPGQVNGYTF.

CDR3 DNA sequence: TGTGCCAGCAGCCCCGCACTCGGGGTCCTCAATGAGCAGTTCTTC. This encodes CASSPALGVLNEQFF. The chain is built from TRBV7-9 and TRBJ2-1; D possibly corresponds to TRBD2 (5 bases). Germline CDR1 is SEHNR and CDR2 is FQNEAQ (reference sequence). Trimming removed 5 bases at V and 6 bases at J, with 17 bases between. This CDR3 comprises 15 residues.

On this clone: Other DNA sequences in this sample translate to the same CDR3. This chain links TRBV18 with TRBJ1-5; maybe TRBD1 (5 bases). The V end was cut by 3 bases, the J end by 0 bases, with 6 bases between. The CDR3 length is 14 residues. The germline V gene encodes CDR1 KGHSH and CDR2 LQKENI. The CDR3 spells CASSPTDSNQPQHF. Written as DNA, the CDR3 is TGTGCCAGCTCACCGACAGATAGCAATCAGCCCCAGCATTTT.

This chain uses TRBV29-1 with TRBJ1-5; tentatively, D is TRBD1 (5 bases). The V end was cut by 4 bases, the J end by 4 bases, with 8 bases between. This CDR3 has 12 amino acids. CDR1 is SQVTM, CDR2 ANQGSEA, per germline. The CDR3 DNA is TGCAGCGTTGCGGGGGTTAATCAGCCCCAGCATTTT. Amino acids: CSVAGVNQPQHF.

CDR3 sequence (DNA): TGTGCCAGTACCCCTCATTCTGGGGGAGCCAAAAACATTCAGTACTTC. This translates into CASTPHSGGAKNIQYF. The chain joins TRBV19 to TRBJ2-4; D is perhaps TRBD1 or TRBD2 (5 bases each). The CDR3 contains 16 residues. CDR1 and CDR2 from the germline V gene are LNHDA and SQIVND (reference sequence). The V and J ends lost 7 bases and 0 bases respectively, with 16 bases between them.

The chain uses TRBV2 and TRBJ1-6; a weak D match, TRBD1 (6 bases). The CDR3 spans 16 residues. V was trimmed by 4 bases and J by 4 bases, leaving 14 bases between them. CDR1 SNHLY and CDR2 FYNNEI come from the germline V gene. The CDR3 protein is CASSVQGFGYNSPLHF. CDR3 DNA sequence: TGTGCCAGCAGTGTACAGGGATTTGGGTATAATTCACCCCTCCACTTT.

This rearrangement joins TRBV7-2 to TRBJ2-5; D is unclear. This CDR3 is built from 14 residues. V was shortened by 4 bases and J by 5 bases, with 14 bases between the two germline ends. The germline gives CDR1 SGHTA, CDR2 FQGNSA. The CDR3: CASSSFPPGETQYF. DNA of the CDR3: TGTGCCAGCAGCTCATTTCCCCCCGGCGAGACCCAGTACTTC.

This CDR3 is CSASLVYEQYF. The CDR3 DNA reads TGCAGTGCTAGCCTGGTGTACGAGCAGTACTTC. The chain is built from TRBV20-1 and TRBJ2-7; D is ambiguous. The V gene lost 3 bases and the J gene lost 4 bases, with 7 bases spanning the gap. Per the germline V gene, CDR1 is DFQATT and CDR2 is SNEGSKA (reference sequence). This CDR3 is 11 amino acids long.

This clone was seen more than once but under ten times. The V and J genes are TRBV28 and TRBJ1-2; D not resolved. Trimming took off 10 bases at V and 3 bases at J, with 15 bases between the two ends. This CDR3 contains 13 residues. Germline-derived CDR1 and CDR2 are MDHEN and SYDVKM. This chain's CDR3 is CATLRPPDYGYTF. The CDR3, as DNA: TGTGCCACCCTCAGACCCCCGGACTATGGCTACACCTTC.

This chain connects TRBV5-1 to TRBJ2-3, with 7 bases that match TRBD1. The CDR3 has 17 amino acids. CDR1 is SGHRS, CDR2 YFSETQ, per germline. The V and J ends lost 1 base and 2 bases, in that order; junction bases with no gene match: 10. CDR3 protein: CASSLKATGAPTDTQYF. CDR3 DNA: TGCGCCAGCAGCTTGAAGGCTACAGGGGCCCCCACAGATACGCAGTATTTT.

The rearrangement joins TRBV7-8 to TRBJ1-4; 7 nucleotides agree with TRBD1. The V segment lost 5 bases and the J segment 8 bases; nucleotides outside the gene matches: 17. Germline V gene sequence: CDR1 SGHVS, CDR2 FQNEAQ. The CDR3 extends over 17 amino acids. The CDR3 DNA reads TGTGCCAGCAGCCACATCCGAAGACAGGGAATACGAGAAAAACTGTTTTTT. Translated, it gives CASSHIRRQGIREKLFF. The full variable domain, rest sourced from reference TRBV7-8 and TRBJ1-4, is GAGVSQSPRYKVAKRGQDVALRCDPISGHVSLFWYQQALGQGPEFLTYFQNEAQLDKSGLPSDRFFAERPEGSVSTLKIQRTQQEDSAVYLCASSHIRRQGIREKLFFGSGTQLSVL.

The chain recombines TRBV28 with TRBJ1-2; TRBD1 might be the D (6 bases). The CDR3 covers 13 residues. CDR1 and CDR2 from the germline V gene are MDHEN and SYDVKM. V shed 3 bases and J shed 6 bases, with 11 bases lying between them. CDR3 in amino acids: CASSFRGTHGYTF. CDR3 nucleotide sequence: TGTGCCAGCAGTTTCCGGGGGACACATGGCTACACCTTC.

The chain uses TRBV28 and TRBJ2-7; TRBD1 is a possible D gene (6 bases). CDR3 length: 14 residues. Trimming took 7 bases from V and 2 from J, leaving 15 bases between them. Germline loops: CDR1 MDHEN, CDR2 SYDVKM. The CDR3 sequence is CASTTRTDTYEQYF. DNA of the CDR3: TGTGCCAGCACAACTCGGACAGACACCTACGAGCAGTACTTC. Variable domain in full (rest from reference TRBV28 and TRBJ2-7): DVKVTQSSRYLVKRTGEKVFLECVQDMDHENMFWYRQDPGLGLRLIYFSYDVKMKEKGDIPEGYSVSREKKERFSLILESASTNQTSMYLCASTTRTDTYEQYFGPGTRLTVT.

The chain uses TRBV7-3 and TRBJ2-3, with D possibly matching TRBD1 (7 bases). V lost 5 bases to trimming and J lost 4 bases, with 19 bases between them. CDR1 is SGHTA, CDR2 FQGTGA, per germline. The CDR3 has 16 amino acids. CDR3 DNA sequence: TGTGCCAGCAGCGCCCCGGGCCAGGGGGGTCCAGATACGCAGTATTTT. Encoded protein: CASSAPGQGGPDTQYF. The whole variable domain, remainder taken from reference TRBV7-3 and TRBJ2-3, is GAGVSQTPSNKVTEKGKYVELRCDPISGHTALYWYRQSLGQGPEFLIYFQGTGAADDSGLPNDRFFAVRPEGSVSTLKIQRTERGDSAVYLCASSAPGQGGPDTQYFGPGTRLTVL.

V gene TRBV7-3 combines with J gene TRBJ2-1; TRBD1 agrees at 10 bases. Trimming cost V 5 bases and J 3 bases; bases outside gene matches: 4. Germline CDR1 SGHTA, CDR2 FQGTGA. This CDR3 has 15 amino acids. The CDR3 loop is CASSPGQGVYNEQFF. The CDR3 DNA follows: TGTGCCAGCAGCCCCGGACAGGGGGTCTACAATGAGCAGTTCTTC.

V usage is TRBV7-9 and J usage is TRBJ2-7; 8 nucleotides agree with TRBD1. Germline-derived CDR1 and CDR2 are SEHNR and FQNEAQ (reference sequence). V gave up 5 bases and J gave up 2 bases; unmatched junction bases: 14. This CDR3 spans 17 amino acids. CDR3 protein: CASSPPAGGAGTYEQYF. The CDR3 nucleotides read TGTGCCAGCAGCCCACCCGCAGGGGGCGCAGGTACCTACGAGCAGTACTTC.

The chain has TRBV5-6 and TRBJ2-7; D may be TRBD2 (6 bases). The germline V and J ends were trimmed by 4 bases and 1 base, with 12 bases remaining between them. CDR1 is SGHDT, CDR2 YYEEEE, per germline. This CDR3 contains 14 residues. The CDR3 DNA is TGTGCCAGCAGCCCGGGGGACCGATCCTACGAGCAGTACTTC. Its protein product is CASSPGDRSYEQYF.

CDR3 DNA: TGTGCCAGCAGCCAAGCTAGGGAATCCAATTCACCCCTCCACTTT. Residues: CASSQARESNSPLHF. V is TRBV4-2 and J is TRBJ1-6; D gene unclear. CDR1 is LGHNA and CDR2 is YNFKEQ in the germline V gene. CDR3 length equals 15 residues. V was cut by 1 base and J by 7 bases, with 11 bases left in between.